These 8 T cell receptor beta chains originate from one sample sequenced in a study of glioma-infiltrating T cells after dendritic cell vaccination. The assay was immunoSEQ multiplex PCR, and TCRdb's table has in-frame clones only and misses some. The sample records under 130,000 clones, 90% being singletons. Time point described: after dendritic cell vaccination, including at tumor progression/relapse. Sequences were derived from blood, sampled after dendritic cell vaccination. The receptor set was obtained from a human donor with glioblastoma.

The genes are TRBV30 and TRBJ2-2; D possibly corresponds to TRBD2 (5 bases). Germline V CDR1 and CDR2: GTSNPN, SVGIG (reference sequence). CDR3 length equals 16 residues. Trimming cost V 3 bases and J 4 bases, with 18 bases left between them. CDR3 coding DNA: TGTGCCTGGAGGCCTACAGAATCACGGGGCACCGGGGAGCTGTTTTTT. Its translation: CAWRPTESRGTGELFF.

The chain has TRBV11-1 and TRBJ2-1; 7 nucleotides align to TRBD2. The CDR3 runs to 15 residues. Per germline, CDR1 SGHAT and CDR2 FQDESV (reference sequence). Losses at the gene ends were 5 bases for V and 5 bases for J; bases not matched to a gene: 9. In nucleotides, the CDR3 is TGTGCCAGCAGCCCTTGGGGACTAAACCACAATGAGCAGTTCTTC. It translates to CASSPWGLNHNEQFF.

J is TRBJ2-3 and V is TRBV28; 13 bases are a match to TRBD2. The trim removed 6 bases at V and 0 bases at J, leaving 9 bases unmatched. This CDR3 has 18 amino acids. Per the germline V gene, CDR1 is MDHEN and CDR2 is SYDVKM. This CDR3 is CASRSGTSGILSTDTQYF. Written as DNA, the CDR3 is TGTGCCAGCAGATCAGGGACTAGCGGGATTTTAAGCACAGATACGCAGTATTTT.

A few counts support this clone. The chain joins TRBV11-3 to TRBJ2-3; possibly TRBD1 for D (7 bases). The germline V gene has CDR1 SGHNT and CDR2 YENEEA. V was clipped by 4 bases and J by 4 bases, with 12 bases between them. The CDR3 extends over 14 amino acids. The chain's CDR3 is CASSSRGAPDTQYF. CDR3 bases: TGTGCCAGCAGCTCCAGGGGGGCCCCAGATACGCAGTATTTT.

This clone was observed a few times. The J gene is TRBJ1-4, the V gene TRBV6-1; TRBD1 agrees at 7 bases. The CDR3 is 15 residues long. J lost 4 bases, V lost 5 bases, and 7 bases had no gene match. Germline V gene sequence: CDR1 MNHNS, CDR2 SASEGT. CDR3 sequence (DNA): TGTGCCAGCAGTCTAGGGACAGCCCGTAATGAAAAACTGTTTTTT. Its translation is CASSLGTARNEKLFF.

This clone was detected once. The chain recombines TRBV2 with TRBJ1-2; D is possibly TRBD1 (5 bases). The CDR3 sequence is 12 residues long. Germline-derived CDR1 and CDR2 are SNHLY and FYNNEI. Trimming stripped 6 bases from V and 8 bases from J, with 13 bases between. The CDR3 here is CASRAGGKGYTF. CDR3 in DNA: TGTGCCAGCAGGGCGGGGGGAAAAGGCTACACCTTC.

This chain uses TRBV7-6 with TRBJ2-2, with D perhaps TRBD2 (6 bases). The CDR3 totals 15 residues. Germline loops: CDR1 SGHVS, CDR2 FNYEAQ. V gave up 3 bases and J gave up 2 bases, with 10 bases separating them. The chain's CDR3 is CASSFREINTGELFF. CDR3 DNA sequence: TGTGCCAGCAGCTTTCGGGAGATCAACACCGGGGAGCTGTTTTTT.

The V call is TRBV27, the J call TRBJ1-2; 7 nucleotides agree with TRBD1. This CDR3 is built from 15 residues. Trimming at V came to 4 bases and at J to 4 bases, leaving 9 bases not matched to a gene. Germline V gene data show CDR1 as MNHEY and CDR2 as SMNVEV (reference sequence). CDR3 region: CASSSLGQEGYGYTF. The CDR3 region has the DNA TGTGCCAGCAGTTCCCTCGGACAGGAAGGCTATGGCTACACCTTC.